What follows are 8 T cell receptor beta chains derived from one specimen sequenced in a study of blood T cell repertoires in COVID-19. TCRdb's table, derived via immunoSEQ multiplex PCR, lists solely in-frame clones and lacks some. The sample carries about 400,000 clones, 86% recorded once. Sequenced: peripheral blood. These receptors all stem from a woman aged 55-69 years with COVID-19, enrolled during active disease.

The chain couples TRBV19 to TRBJ1-2; 10 bases match TRBD1. CDR3 length: 15 residues. Germline V gene lookup returns CDR1 LNHDA and CDR2 SQIVND (reference sequence). J gave up 3 bases and V 6 bases, and 7 bases lay outside the gene matches. The CDR3 here is CASSRSTGGDYGYTF. CDR3 nucleotides: TGTGCCAGTAGCCGGTCGACAGGGGGCGACTATGGCTACACCTTC. Using reference TRBV19 and TRBJ1-2 for the parts outside the CDR3, the full variable domain is DGGITQSPKYLFRKEGQNVTLSCEQNLNHDAMYWYRQDPGQGLRLIYYSQIVNDFQKGDIAEGYSVSREKKESFPLTVTSAQKNPTAFYLCASSRSTGGDYGYTFGSGTRLTVV.

V gene TRBV5-4 combines with J gene TRBJ1-6; D perhaps matches TRBD1 (6 bases). CDR1 is SGHNT, CDR2 YYREEE, per germline (reference sequence). Trimming pared 0 bases from V and 14 bases from J, leaving 18 bases between. The CDR3 loop spans 15 amino acids. The CDR3 here is CASSLGSRGNSALHF. The CDR3 DNA is TGTGCCAGCAGCTTGGGGTCTAGGGGGAACTCGGCCCTCCACTTT.

The chain uses TRBV18 and TRBJ1-1; TRBD1 might be the D (6 bases). CDR3 length equals 15 residues. Looked up from germline, CDR1 is KGHSH and CDR2 is LQKENI. V was shortened by 3 bases and J by 1 base, with 12 bases between the two germline ends. The CDR3 loop reads CASSPTTGGNTEAFF. The CDR3 bases are TGTGCCAGCTCACCGACGACAGGAGGGAACACTGAAGCTTTCTTT.

This chain uses TRBV14 with TRBJ1-1; perhaps TRBD1 as D (5 bases). Germline-derived CDR1 and CDR2 are SGHDN and FVKESK. CDR3 length: 14 residues. V lost 0 bases and J lost 2, with 7 bases in between. The CDR3 here is CASSQDRANTEAFF. The CDR3, as DNA: TGTGCCAGCAGCCAAGACAGGGCAAACACTGAAGCTTTCTTT.

J is TRBJ2-1 and V is TRBV4-3; 9 bases are a match to TRBD2. J lost 0 bases, V lost 1 base, and 7 bases had no gene match. The CDR3 totals 18 residues. Germline values: CDR1 LGHNA, CDR2 YSLEER. The CDR3 DNA sequence: TGCGCCAGCAGCCAAGGGACTAGCGCCCTCAGCTCCTACAATGAGCAGTTCTTC. The encoded protein is CASSQGTSALSSYNEQFF.

The chain carries TRBV12-3 or TRBV12-4 and TRBJ1-1, with unresolved D. CDR3 size: 13 residues. V was cut by 3 bases and J by 1 base, with 6 bases left in between. The CDR3 sequence: CASSFARNTEAFF. For the CDR3, the DNA is TGTGCCAGCAGTTTTGCGAGGAACACTGAAGCTTTCTTT.

The count of this clone is one. This chain connects TRBV6-6 to TRBJ2-2; D is possibly TRBD2 (5 bases). V was cut by 8 bases and J by 1 base, with 8 bases left in between. CDR1 and CDR2 from the germline V gene are MNHNY and SVGAGI (reference sequence). The CDR3 contains 13 residues. CDR3: CASRRGNTGELFF. CDR3 coding DNA: TGTGCCAGCCGACGGGGGAACACCGGGGAGCTGTTTTTT.

This chain connects TRBV18 to TRBJ1-2, with 9 bases matching TRBD1. The CDR3 is made up of 14 amino acids. V trimming: 3 bases; J trimming: 6 bases; junction bases outside the gene matches: 5. The germline V gene has CDR1 KGHSH and CDR2 LQKENI. CDR3 residues: CASSPSGTGHGYTF. The CDR3 DNA reads TGTGCCAGCTCACCCTCCGGGACAGGGCATGGCTACACCTTC.